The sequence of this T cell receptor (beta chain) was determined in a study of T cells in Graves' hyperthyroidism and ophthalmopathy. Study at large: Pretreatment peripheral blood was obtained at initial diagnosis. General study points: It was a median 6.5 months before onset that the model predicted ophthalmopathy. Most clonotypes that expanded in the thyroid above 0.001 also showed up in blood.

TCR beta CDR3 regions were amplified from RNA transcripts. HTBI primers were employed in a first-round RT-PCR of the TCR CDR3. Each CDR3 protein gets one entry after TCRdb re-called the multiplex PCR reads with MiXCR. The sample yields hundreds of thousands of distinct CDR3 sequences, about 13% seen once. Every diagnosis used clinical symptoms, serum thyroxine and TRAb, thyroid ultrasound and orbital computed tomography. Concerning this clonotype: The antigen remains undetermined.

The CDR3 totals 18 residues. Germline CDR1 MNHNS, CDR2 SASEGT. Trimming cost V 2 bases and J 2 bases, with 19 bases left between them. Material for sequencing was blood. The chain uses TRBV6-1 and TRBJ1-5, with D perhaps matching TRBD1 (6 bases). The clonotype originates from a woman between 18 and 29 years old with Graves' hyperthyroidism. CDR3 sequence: CASSEQALAGAGNQPQHF. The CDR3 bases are TGTGCCAGCAGTGAACAGGCACTTGCGGGGGCGGGCAATCAGCCCCAGCATTTT.